Below, one T cell receptor beta chain is given with its context. Participant age was roughly 18 to 90 years, and participants resided in approximately 25 US areas. Participant-reported clinical history was the basis for cohort assignment. The data originate from a study of blood T cell repertoires in COVID-19. Looking at the study overall: COVID-19 samples collected from the United States, Italy and Spain covered acute and convalescent phases. PBMCs, B-cell-depleted T cells, or T cells provided the cDNA or gDNA that made up the material.

This CDR3 is 14 amino acids long. After removal of 10 bases from V and 3 bases from J, the junction contained 8 bases not matched to a gene. Germline V gene sequence: CDR1 KGHDR, CDR2 SFDVKD. Clones were sequenced by immunoSEQ multiplex PCR, and TCRdb holds only the in-frame ones, with some missing. This sample has about 240,000 clones; 86% occur once, and the top ten carry 2.5% to 3.5%. What was sequenced was PBMCs or T cells enriched from blood (not recorded which). The origin of this receptor is a woman aged 40 to 50 with acute COVID-19. The rearrangement uses TRBV24-1 and TRBJ1-2; TRBD1 matches at 9 bases. In DNA form, the CDR3 reads TGTGCCACAGGACAGGGGCGTCCCTACTATGGCTACACCTTC. This translates into CATGQGRPYYGYTF.